Listed here are 21 T cell receptor beta chains from one sample, sequenced in a study of blood T cell repertoires in COVID-19. Profiled with immunoSEQ multiplex PCR; TCRdb holds only in-frame clones, not every one. The sample lists 100,000 to 150,000 clones, about 89% occurring once. The sequenced sample consisted of peripheral blood. The receptors derive from a man over 45 with active or convalescent COVID-19.

The chain recombines TRBV28 with TRBJ1-2; D is possibly TRBD1 (5 bases). The CDR3 has 12 residues. The germline gives CDR1 MDHEN, CDR2 SYDVKM. V gave up 5 bases and J gave up 10 bases, with 14 bases separating them. The CDR3 nucleotides are TGTGCCAGCAGTCCCCGGCGGGGCGACTACACCTTC. It yields the protein CASSPRRGDYTF.

The rearrangement joins TRBV28 to TRBJ1-2; 9 positions agree with TRBD1. V was clipped by 4 bases and J by 13 bases; unmatched bases: 7. Germline V gene lookup returns CDR1 MDHEN and CDR2 SYDVKM. This CDR3 contains 12 residues. The CDR3 region has the DNA TGTGCCAGCAGTTCTAACAGGGGGCAGCCCACCTTC. It specifies CASSSNRGQPTF.

The rearrangement joins TRBV3-1 (or the pseudogene TRBV3-2) to TRBJ2-7, with TRBD1 identical over 8 bases. The length of the CDR3 is 14 residues. The V gene end was trimmed by 1 base and the J gene end by 3 bases; junction bases not matched to a gene: 2. Germline loops: CDR1 LGHDT, CDR2 YNNKEL (reference sequence). The CDR3 region has the DNA TGTGCCAGCAGCCAAGGGACAGGGAACTACGAGCAGTACTTC. Its protein product is CASSQGTGNYEQYF.

The chain recombines TRBV4-3 with TRBJ2-7, with 7 bases aligning to TRBD1. The germline V gene encodes CDR1 LGHNA and CDR2 YSLEER. J gave up 5 bases and V 0 bases, and 16 bases lay outside the gene matches. The CDR3 runs to 18 residues. The CDR3 loop is CASSQDPHTDRARDEQYF. DNA of the CDR3: TGCGCCAGCAGCCAAGATCCCCACACCGACAGGGCCAGGGACGAGCAGTACTTC.

This clone rates as medium-sized. V gene TRBV6-6 combines with J gene TRBJ1-3; D not certain. Looked up from germline, CDR1 is MNHNY and CDR2 is SVGAGI (reference sequence). CDR3 size: 16 residues. Between the trimmed V and J ends, which lost 0 bases and 0 bases, there was a span of 9 bases. The CDR3 protein is CASSYSSQVSGNTIYF. CDR3 bases: TGTGCCAGCAGTTACTCGTCTCAGGTCTCTGGAAACACCATATATTTT.

V gene TRBV12-5 combines with J gene TRBJ1-2, with D unresolved. Trimming took 4 bases from V and 4 from J, leaving 13 bases between them. The CDR3 length is 14 residues. Germline V gene lookup returns CDR1 LGHNT and CDR2 FRNRAP. The DNA for the CDR3 is TGTGCTAGTGGTTCACAGACGCTGGGCTATGGCTACACCTTC. It is translated as CASGSQTLGYGYTF.

CDR3 region: CASSLFPLRGEETQYF. The CDR3 nucleotides read TGCGCCAGCAGCTTGTTCCCCCTCCGCGGTGAAGAGACCCAGTACTTC. The rearrangement links TRBV5-1 to TRBJ2-5, with D hard to call. Germline V gene lookup returns CDR1 SGHRS and CDR2 YFSETQ. V lost 1 base to trimming and J lost 3 bases, with 16 bases between them. This CDR3 spans 16 amino acids.

CDR3 protein: CASSIEGRGLVYTGELFF. DNA for the CDR3: TGTGCCAGTAGTATAGAGGGTCGGGGACTAGTTTACACCGGGGAGCTGTTTTTT. J is TRBJ2-2 and V is TRBV19; TRBD2 matches at 8 bases. Germline V gene lookup returns CDR1 LNHDA and CDR2 SQIVND (reference sequence). The CDR3 loop spans 18 amino acids. V gave up 0 bases and J gave up 3 bases; unmatched junction bases: 9.

This clone came up once. This chain joins TRBV21-1 and TRBJ2-5; TRBD1 is the table's D call, not checked against the DNA. TRBV21-1 is a documented pseudogene. There are 15 residues in the CDR3. The CDR3 bases are TGTGCCAGCAGCTTTCAGGGGCAGGGTCAAGAGACCCAGTACTTC. This translates into CASSFQGQGQETQYF.

The chain joins TRBV30 to TRBJ1-1; the D is unclear. The germline V and J ends were trimmed by 4 bases and 0 bases, with 9 bases remaining between them. The CDR3 consists of 13 residues. Germline V gene data show CDR1 as GTSNPN and CDR2 as SVGIG (reference sequence). The CDR3 DNA reads TGTGCCTGGACGACAAGGATGAACACTGAAGCTTTCTTT. This sequence encodes CAWTTRMNTEAFF.

The chain uses TRBV5-1 and TRBJ1-2; 7 bases agree with TRBD1. Unmatched junction bases numbered 8, after V lost 4 bases and J lost 5 bases. CDR1 is SGHRS and CDR2 is YFSETQ in the germline V gene. The CDR3 spans 14 residues. CDR3 in DNA: TGCGCCAGCAGCGACGGGTCAGGGGGGTATGGCTACACCTTC. Translating gives CASSDGSGGYGYTF.

The chain couples TRBV21-1 to TRBJ2-3; TRBD2, the table's D call, lacks a check against the DNA. TRBV21-1 is labeled a pseudogene. This CDR3 has 16 residues. CDR3 bases: TGTGCCAGCAGCAAAGACCCGGGGGGGAGCACAGATACGCAGTATTTT. This codes for CASSKDPGGSTDTQYF.

The J gene is TRBJ1-5, the V gene TRBV5-4; no clear D. The CDR3 runs 14 residues. The V end was cut by 2 bases, the J end by 6 bases, with 12 bases between. CDR1 SGHNT and CDR2 YYREEE come from the germline V gene (reference sequence). The CDR3 DNA is TGTGCCAGCAGCTTAGACGGAGCGGGTCAGCCCCAGCATTTT. Its translation is CASSLDGAGQPQHF.

This rearrangement joins TRBV24-1 to TRBJ2-2; TRBD1 matches at 10 bases. CDR1 and CDR2 (germline): KGHDR, SFDVKD. This CDR3 spans 14 amino acids. V was clipped by 9 bases and J by 2 bases; unmatched bases: 2. The CDR3 region is CATRDRGNTGELFF. In DNA, the CDR3 is TGTGCCACCCGGGACAGGGGCAACACCGGGGAGCTGTTTTTT.

This clone was observed once. The chain uses TRBV7-9 and TRBJ2-3; 7 bases agree with TRBD2. CDR1 SEHNR and CDR2 FQNEAQ come from the germline V gene (reference sequence). V shed 2 bases, J shed 0 bases, and the junction held 5 bases outside the gene matches. The CDR3 is 16 amino acids. CDR3: CASSLFGGGSTDTQYF. In DNA form, the CDR3 reads TGTGCCAGCAGCTTATTTGGCGGGGGTAGCACAGATACGCAGTATTTT.

The V gene is TRBV7-2, the J gene TRBJ2-2, with D hard to call. From germline, CDR1 is SGHTA and CDR2 FQGNSA. CDR3 length: 11 amino acids. V lost 5 bases, J lost 6 bases, and 4 bases lay in between. In nucleotides, the CDR3 is TGTGCCAGCAGCCCCGCCGGGGAGCTGTTTTTT. Encoded protein: CASSPAGELFF.

The V gene is TRBV6-5, the J gene TRBJ1-6; D unresolved. Germline V CDR1 and CDR2: MNHEY, SVGAGI. Trimming cost V 2 bases and J 6 bases, with 11 bases left between them. The CDR3 contains 15 residues. The CDR3 sequence is CASSYEAARNSPLHF. For the CDR3, the DNA is TGTGCCAGCAGTTACGAGGCAGCGCGTAATTCACCCCTCCACTTT.

This chain uses TRBV5-1 with TRBJ1-4; 8 nucleotides line up with TRBD1. V was pared by 1 base and J by 7 bases, with 6 bases of the junction left unmatched. The CDR3 length is 15 residues. Germline CDR1 reads SGHRS; CDR2 reads YFSETQ. The CDR3, as DNA: TGCGCCAGCAGCTTGTTTCAGGGGGCGGGTGAAAAACTGTTTTTT. This codes for CASSLFQGAGEKLFF.

V and J are TRBV5-5 and TRBJ2-3; no clear D gene. The CDR3 contains 13 residues. V was shortened by 2 bases and J by 1 base, with 5 bases between the two germline ends. Germline V CDR1 and CDR2: SGHKS, YYEKEE (reference sequence). The CDR3 DNA reads as TGTGCCAGCAGCTTCCAGGGCACAGATACGCAGTATTTT. Encoded protein: CASSFQGTDTQYF.

The rearrangement links TRBV6-6 to TRBJ1-2; possibly TRBD1 for D (6 bases). V gave up 0 bases and J gave up 6 bases, with 14 bases separating them. The CDR3 has 15 amino acids. Germline V gene lookup returns CDR1 MNHNY and CDR2 SVGAGI (reference sequence). CDR3 in amino acids: CASSYSGEGHHGYTF. CDR3 sequence (DNA): TGTGCCAGCAGTTACTCGGGTGAGGGACACCATGGCTACACCTTC.

This clone was seen more than once but under ten times. The chain recombines TRBV19 with TRBJ2-5, with unresolved D. The CDR3 is 13 amino acids. Germline lookup yields CDR1 LNHDA and CDR2 SQIVND (reference sequence). V lost 4 bases to trimming and J lost 3 bases, with 9 bases between them. The CDR3 sequence: CASSRSTEETQYF. The DNA of the CDR3 is TGTGCCAGTAGTAGGTCCACAGAAGAGACCCAGTACTTC.